Listed below are T cell receptor beta chains from one sample, sequenced in a study of blood T cell repertoires in COVID-19. Repertoires were generated with immunoSEQ multiplex PCR, while TCRdb's copy carries only in-frame clones and drops some. The sample includes roughly 63,000 clones, around nine tenths of them seen just once. Source material: peripheral blood. These receptors came from a human donor in a cohort sampled during active COVID-19. Each CDR3 is given with its conserved first and last residue. D genes are given only for firm matches. Size is stated for part of the rows, as once, few or many counts, or as a class when the clone is expanded.

clone_size: -; j_call: TRBJ1-3; v_call: TRBV19; d_call: TRBD1; cdr3_aa: CASRIRTGGNTIYF; cdr3_nt: TGTGCCAGTAGGATAAGGACAGGGGGAAACACCATATATTTT
clone_size: -; j_call: TRBJ1-4; v_call: TRBV6-5; d_call: -; cdr3_aa: CASSYIGTGGEKLFF; cdr3_nt: TGTGCCAGCAGTTACATCGGGACGGGAGGGGAAAAACTGTTTTTT
clone_size: -; j_call: TRBJ2-5; v_call: TRBV28; d_call: -; cdr3_aa: CASSLETQYF; cdr3_nt: TGTGCCAGCAGCTTAGAGACCCAGTACTTC
clone_size: few; j_call: TRBJ2-1; v_call: TRBV7-9; d_call: TRBD2; cdr3_aa: CASSRSGRSLDEQFF; cdr3_nt: TGTGCCAGCAGCCGTAGCGGGAGAAGCCTGGATGAGCAGTTCTTC
clone_size: -; j_call: TRBJ1-4; v_call: TRBV7-2; d_call: TRBD1; cdr3_aa: CASSPEGTGTWEKLFF; cdr3_nt: TGTGCCAGCAGCCCGGAAGGGACAGGGACATGGGAAAAACTGTTTTTT
clone_size: -; j_call: TRBJ2-1; v_call: TRBV7-9; d_call: TRBD2; cdr3_aa: CASSAGLAGGGGNEQFF; cdr3_nt: TGTGCCAGCAGCGCGGGACTAGCGGGAGGAGGGGGCAATGAGCAGTTCTTC
clone_size: -; j_call: TRBJ1-1; v_call: TRBV6-6; d_call: -; cdr3_aa: CASRPDRQNTEAFF; cdr3_nt: TGTGCCAGCAGACCGGACAGACAGAACACTGAAGCTTTCTTT
clone_size: -; j_call: TRBJ1-4; v_call: TRBV7-9; d_call: -; cdr3_aa: CASSLMARSNEKLFF; cdr3_nt: TGTGCCAGCAGCTTAATGGCCCGGAGTAATGAAAAACTGTTTTTT
clone_size: -; j_call: TRBJ2-7; v_call: TRBV6-5; d_call: TRBD1; cdr3_aa: CASIPTGGFSEQYF; cdr3_nt: TGTGCCAGCATCCCAACAGGGGGCTTCTCCGAGCAGTACTTC
clone_size: once; j_call: TRBJ1-5; v_call: TRBV10-1; d_call: -; cdr3_aa: CASSEIKGMPQHF; cdr3_nt: TGCGCCAGCAGTGAAATAAAGGGGATGCCCCAGCATTTT
clone_size: -; j_call: TRBJ2-1; v_call: TRBV11-3; d_call: TRBD2; cdr3_aa: CASSFGSSGDNEQFF; cdr3_nt: TGTGCCAGCAGCTTTGGAAGTAGCGGGGACAATGAGCAGTTCTTC
clone_size: -; j_call: TRBJ2-1; v_call: TRBV24-1; d_call: -; cdr3_aa: CATSDSRGIYNEQFF; cdr3_nt: TGTGCCACCAGTGATTCCCGGGGTATTTACAATGAGCAGTTCTTC
clone_size: once; j_call: TRBJ2-7; v_call: TRBV6-6; d_call: TRBD1; cdr3_aa: CASRPGQGYEQYF; cdr3_nt: TGTGCCAGCAGGCCAGGACAGGGCTACGAGCAGTACTTC
clone_size: -; j_call: TRBJ2-1; v_call: TRBV14; d_call: -; cdr3_aa: CASSQGYRALTYNEQFF; cdr3_nt: TGTGCCAGCAGCCAAGGATACAGGGCCTTAACCTACAATGAGCAGTTCTTC
clone_size: -; j_call: TRBJ2-7; v_call: TRBV19; d_call: -; cdr3_aa: CASSIIVGLSYEQYF; cdr3_nt: TGTGCCAGTAGTATAATAGTGGGCTTAAGCTACGAGCAGTACTTC
clone_size: -; j_call: TRBJ2-7; v_call: TRBV27; d_call: TRBD1; cdr3_aa: CASSQRQGVADRSYEQYF; cdr3_nt: TGTGCCAGCAGCCAAAGACAGGGGGTGGCCGATAGGTCCTACGAGCAGTACTTC
clone_size: -; j_call: TRBJ2-3; v_call: TRBV20-1; d_call: -; cdr3_aa: CSASSQGTDTQYF; cdr3_nt: TGCAGTGCTAGTTCTCAGGGCACAGATACGCAGTATTTT
clone_size: -; j_call: TRBJ1-1; v_call: TRBV27; d_call: -; cdr3_aa: CASSPQRHTEAFF; cdr3_nt: TGTGCCAGCAGTCCCCAGAGGCACACTGAAGCTTTCTTT
clone_size: -; j_call: TRBJ1-2; v_call: TRBV7-2; d_call: -; cdr3_aa: CASSLGGGNYGYTF; cdr3_nt: TGTGCCAGCAGCTTAGGTGGCGGAAACTATGGCTACACCTTC
clone_size: -; j_call: TRBJ1-5; v_call: TRBV27; d_call: TRBD1; cdr3_aa: CASSLRTGGAAQPQHF; cdr3_nt: TGTGCCAGCAGTTTAAGAACAGGGGGCGCGGCTCAGCCCCAGCATTTT
clone_size: -; j_call: TRBJ2-7; v_call: TRBV6-1; d_call: -; cdr3_aa: CASSENLSSGEQYF; cdr3_nt: TGTGCCAGCAGTGAAAATCTCTCGTCAGGCGAGCAGTACTTC
clone_size: -; j_call: TRBJ2-1; v_call: TRBV19; d_call: TRBD1; cdr3_aa: CASSSGTGNNNEQFF; cdr3_nt: TGTGCCAGTAGTTCCGGGACAGGGAACAACAATGAGCAGTTCTTC
clone_size: -; j_call: TRBJ1-2; v_call: TRBV5-6; d_call: TRBD1; cdr3_aa: CASSWGQGAYGYTF; cdr3_nt: TGTGCCAGCAGCTGGGGACAGGGCGCCTATGGCTACACCTTC
clone_size: -; j_call: TRBJ1-2; v_call: TRBV6-5; d_call: TRBD1; cdr3_aa: CASRQDRARPGYTF; cdr3_nt: TGTGCCAGCAGACAGGACAGGGCCCGACCTGGCTACACCTTC
clone_size: -; j_call: TRBJ2-5; v_call: TRBV9; d_call: TRBD2; cdr3_aa: CASSGTSGRGREETQYF; cdr3_nt: TGTGCCAGCAGCGGGACTAGCGGGAGGGGTCGGGAAGAGACCCAGTACTTC
clone_size: -; j_call: TRBJ2-1; v_call: TRBV3-1/TRBV3-2; d_call: -; cdr3_aa: CASSPGGPSYNEQFF; cdr3_nt: TGTGCCAGCAGCCCCGGGGGTCCCTCCTACAATGAGCAGTTCTTC
clone_size: -; j_call: TRBJ2-3; v_call: TRBV3-1/TRBV3-2; d_call: TRBD2; cdr3_aa: CASSQGAGGYTDTQYF; cdr3_nt: TGTGCCAGCAGCCAAGGGGCGGGGGGATACACAGATACGCAGTATTTT
clone_size: -; j_call: TRBJ1-6; v_call: TRBV30; d_call: -; cdr3_aa: CAWSVDSGSPLHF; cdr3_nt: TGTGCCTGGAGTGTAGACTCGGGTTCACCCCTCCACTTT
clone_size: -; j_call: TRBJ1-1; v_call: TRBV19; d_call: -; cdr3_aa: CASSMGMNTEAFF; cdr3_nt: TGTGCCAGTAGTATGGGCATGAACACTGAAGCTTTCTTT
clone_size: -; j_call: TRBJ2-7; v_call: TRBV6-5; d_call: TRBD1; cdr3_aa: CASSRDRGYEQYF; cdr3_nt: TGTGCCAGCAGTAGGGACAGGGGTTACGAGCAGTACTTC
clone_size: -; j_call: TRBJ2-3; v_call: TRBV4-2; d_call: TRBD2; cdr3_aa: CASSRRSSGSGGSQSTDTQYF; cdr3_nt: TGTGCCAGCAGCCGCCGATCTTCTGGCAGCGGGGGGTCTCAATCCACAGATACGCAGTATTTT
clone_size: -; j_call: TRBJ2-3; v_call: TRBV24-1; d_call: -; cdr3_aa: CATRDDGTHGPDTQYF; cdr3_nt: TGTGCCACCAGGGACGACGGGACACATGGGCCAGATACGCAGTATTTT
clone_size: -; j_call: TRBJ2-2; v_call: TRBV19; d_call: -; cdr3_aa: CASRIQGNTGELFF; cdr3_nt: TGTGCCAGTAGAATACAGGGGAACACCGGGGAGCTGTTTTTT
clone_size: -; j_call: TRBJ1-2; v_call: TRBV6-5; d_call: -; cdr3_aa: CASTNLTKLYGYTF; cdr3_nt: TGTGCCAGCACCAATCTGACAAAACTCTATGGCTACACCTTC
clone_size: -; j_call: TRBJ2-2; v_call: TRBV6-4; d_call: -; cdr3_aa: CASSRRGGDTGELFF; cdr3_nt: TGTGCCAGCAGTAGGCGGGGAGGCGACACCGGGGAGCTGTTTTTT
clone_size: -; j_call: TRBJ1-4; v_call: TRBV18; d_call: -; cdr3_aa: CASSPQKGTLGEKLFF; cdr3_nt: TGTGCCAGCTCACCACAGAAGGGGACTCTTGGTGAAAAACTGTTTTTT
clone_size: -; j_call: TRBJ1-2; v_call: TRBV6-5; d_call: TRBD1; cdr3_aa: CASTRDRPSNYGYTF; cdr3_nt: TGTGCCAGCACCCGGGACAGACCTTCTAACTATGGCTACACCTTC
clone_size: -; j_call: TRBJ2-3; v_call: TRBV6-5; d_call: -; cdr3_aa: CASRQQGGDTQYF; cdr3_nt: TGTGCCAGCAGACAACAGGGAGGGGATACGCAGTATTTT
clone_size: -; j_call: TRBJ1-5; v_call: TRBV3-1/TRBV3-2; d_call: -; cdr3_aa: CASSQDMYSNQPQHF; cdr3_nt: TGTGCCAGCAGCCAAGATATGTATAGCAATCAGCCCCAGCATTTT
clone_size: -; j_call: TRBJ2-1; v_call: TRBV7-8; d_call: TRBD1; cdr3_aa: CASSWRTGGGEQFF; cdr3_nt: TGTGCCAGCAGCTGGCGGACAGGGGGCGGTGAGCAGTTCTTC
clone_size: -; j_call: TRBJ1-5; v_call: TRBV6-6; d_call: TRBD1; cdr3_aa: CASSSTRGQGNQPQHF; cdr3_nt: TGTGCCAGCAGTTCCACCAGGGGGCAGGGCAATCAGCCCCAGCATTTT
clone_size: -; j_call: TRBJ1-1; v_call: TRBV6-5; d_call: -; cdr3_aa: CASSNSLMNTEAFF; cdr3_nt: TGTGCCAGCAGTAACAGCCTCATGAACACTGAAGCTTTCTTT
clone_size: -; j_call: TRBJ1-2; v_call: TRBV2; d_call: TRBD1; cdr3_aa: CASSEIEDRNGYTF; cdr3_nt: TGTGCCAGCAGTGAAATAGAGGACAGGAATGGCTACACCTTC
clone_size: -; j_call: TRBJ1-2; v_call: TRBV7-9; d_call: -; cdr3_aa: CASSSREGGYTF; cdr3_nt: TGTGCCAGCAGCTCCAGGGAAGGGGGCTACACCTTC
clone_size: once; j_call: TRBJ1-1; v_call: TRBV5-1; d_call: -; cdr3_aa: CASSLEEGRVQAFF; cdr3_nt: TGCGCCAGCAGCTTGGAGGAGGGGAGAGTTCAGGCTTTCTTT
clone_size: once; j_call: TRBJ2-2; v_call: TRBV6-5; d_call: -; cdr3_aa: CASSYSGLSNTGELFF; cdr3_nt: TGTGCCAGCAGTTACTCGGGACTCTCGAACACCGGGGAGCTGTTTTTT
clone_size: once; j_call: TRBJ1-1; v_call: TRBV5-4; d_call: -; cdr3_aa: CASSLWGMNTEAFF; cdr3_nt: TGTGCCAGCAGCTTGTGGGGCATGAACACTGAAGCTTTCTTT
clone_size: -; j_call: TRBJ1-6; v_call: TRBV14; d_call: -; cdr3_aa: CASSQLPSLRGTNSPLHF; cdr3_nt: TGTGCCAGCAGCCAACTTCCGTCGCTGCGGGGGACAAATTCACCCCTCCACTTT
clone_size: -; j_call: TRBJ2-3; v_call: TRBV4-1; d_call: -; cdr3_aa: CASSQDRTRDTQYF; cdr3_nt: TGCGCCAGCAGCCAAGACAGGACAAGGGATACGCAGTATTTT